A selection of T cell receptor beta chains follows, all from one sample in a study of T-cell reconstitution after alpha-beta-depleted transplantation in children. TCRdb used MiXCR to reprocess the PCR reads, holding one entry per CDR3 protein. This sample has about 200,000 distinct CDR3 sequences, with roughly 7.1% found just once. The sample was PBMCs, taken before TCRalphabeta/CD19-depleted stem cell transplant. The receptors were gathered from a boy between 2 and 15 years old with acute lymphoblastic leukemia, due to receive a stem cell transplant. Both conserved end residues are part of each CDR3. A D gene is named only where the DNA matches it firmly. A row's size may be missing; if present it is once, few, many or a size class.

clone_size j_call d_call v_call cdr3_aa cdr3_nt
many TRBJ2-4 - TRBV13 CASSDTRGPDIQYF TGTGCCAGCAGCGATACGCGGGGGCCGGACATTCAGTACTTC
few TRBJ1-2 - TRBV27 CASSPRGNGYTF TGTGCCAGCAGTCCACGAGGGAATGGCTACACCTTC
many TRBJ2-5 - TRBV29-1 CSVGGGQGRQETQYF TGCAGCGTCGGAGGCGGGCAGGGTAGACAAGAGACCCAGTACTTC
- TRBJ2-7 - TRBV7-2 CASSSQNGATYEQYF TGTGCCAGCAGCTCCCAAAACGGGGCAACCTACGAGCAGTACTTC
many TRBJ1-4 TRBD1 TRBV4-3 CASSQPPAGQGRTNEKLFF TGCGCCAGCAGCCAACCCCCTGCGGGACAGGGGCGCACTAATGAAAAACTGTTTTTT
many TRBJ2-3 - TRBV5-1 CASSLESRSRGDTQYF TGCGCCAGCAGCTTGGAGTCCAGATCCCGGGGAGATACGCAGTATTTT
many TRBJ1-4 - TRBV28 CASSSPGLSGEKLFF TGTGCCAGCAGTTCCCCGGGACTCAGCGGCGAAAAACTGTTTTTT
few TRBJ1-6 - TRBV6-2/TRBV6-3 CASSYLTDNSPLHF TGTGCCAGCAGTTACTTGACCGACAATTCACCCCTCCACTTT
many TRBJ2-1 TRBD2 TRBV7-9 CASSLEGLAENEQFF TGTGCCAGCAGCTTAGAGGGACTAGCGGAGAATGAGCAGTTCTTC
many TRBJ1-4 - TRBV5-1 CASSPPRILRYEKLFF TGCGCCAGCAGCCCACCTAGAATCCTTCGTTATGAAAAACTGTTTTTT
many TRBJ2-2 - TRBV2 CASSGLGELFF TGTGCCAGCAGCGGACTCGGGGAGCTGTTTTTT
many TRBJ2-5 - TRBV7-2 CASSSRLDSETQYF TGTGCCAGCAGCTCCCGACTAGATTCGGAGACCCAGTACTTC
many TRBJ2-3 TRBD2 TRBV20-1 CSAMRLAGNGDTQYF TGCAGTGCCATGAGACTAGCGGGAAACGGAGATACGCAGTATTTT
- TRBJ1-1 - TRBV20-1 CSGVGTEAFF TGCAGTGGGGTAGGCACTGAAGCTTTCTTT
many TRBJ2-5 - TRBV5-1 CASRDGRFQETQYF TGCGCCAGCAGGGACGGGAGATTCCAAGAGACCCAGTACTTC
many TRBJ2-3 - TRBV5-1 CASSLGAGLETDTQYF TGCGCCAGCAGCTTGGGGGCCGGGCTCGAGACAGATACGCAGTATTTT
many TRBJ2-7 TRBD2 TRBV28 CASSLRGVGGYEQYF TGTGCCAGCAGTTTACGGGGGGTAGGCGGATACGAGCAGTACTTC
- TRBJ2-1 - TRBV6-2/TRBV6-3 CASREGSYNEQFF TGTGCCAGCAGGGAGGGCTCCTACAATGAGCAGTTCTTC
many TRBJ2-3 - TRBV6-1 CASSVSGGSTDTQYF TGTGCCAGCAGCGTCTCCGGGGGTAGCACAGATACGCAGTATTTT
many TRBJ2-5 - TRBV11-2 CASSPPGEQETQYF TGTGCCAGCAGCCCCCCAGGGGAACAAGAGACCCAGTACTTC
- TRBJ1-1 - TRBV4-3 CASSRRADLNTEAFF TGCGCCAGCAGCCGGAGGGCCGATCTGAACACTGAAGCTTTCTTT
many TRBJ1-2 - TRBV18 CASSPLEANYGYTF TGTGCCAGCTCACCCCTAGAGGCTAACTATGGCTACACCTTC
many TRBJ1-2 - TRBV6-1 CASRPTGGRYGYTF TGTGCCAGCAGGCCAACCGGTGGGCGGTATGGCTACACCTTC
many TRBJ2-5 - TRBV5-1 CASSLGFGDVGETQYF TGCGCCAGCAGCTTGGGCTTCGGGGACGTGGGCGAGACCCAGTACTTC
few TRBJ1-4 - TRBV3-1 CASSQEEGGTEKLFF TGTGCCAGCAGCCAAGAGGAAGGAGGGACTGAAAAACTGTTTTTT
many TRBJ2-5 - TRBV29-1 CSVIVGGETQYF TGCAGCGTTATCGTGGGGGGAGAGACCCAGTACTTC
many TRBJ2-1 - TRBV7-9 CASSPPGSYNEQFF TGTGCCAGCAGCCCCCCGGGCTCCTACAATGAGCAGTTCTTC
few TRBJ2-7 TRBD2 TRBV5-6 CASSSYLWREGIEQYF TGTGCCAGCAGCTCCTACTTGTGGCGGGAGGGCATCGAGCAGTACTTC
many TRBJ2-5 TRBD2 TRBV18 CASSPGTSIIQETQYF TGTGCCAGCTCACCAGGGACTAGCATTATTCAAGAGACCCAGTACTTC
many TRBJ2-1 TRBD1 TRBV27 CASSTRDRDVSVEFF TGTGCCAGCAGTACTAGGGACAGGGACGTCTCGGTCGAGTTCTTC
many TRBJ1-1 - TRBV5-1 CASSQTPGWNTEAFF TGCGCCAGCAGCCAGACTCCGGGGTGGAACACTGAAGCTTTCTTT
many TRBJ2-5 - TRBV7-2 CASSFANRETQYF TGTGCCAGCAGCTTCGCCAACAGGGAGACCCAGTACTTC
many TRBJ2-2 - TRBV5-1 CASSHTPDRGRAGELFF TGCGCCAGCAGCCATACACCGGACAGAGGTAGAGCCGGGGAGCTGTTTTTT